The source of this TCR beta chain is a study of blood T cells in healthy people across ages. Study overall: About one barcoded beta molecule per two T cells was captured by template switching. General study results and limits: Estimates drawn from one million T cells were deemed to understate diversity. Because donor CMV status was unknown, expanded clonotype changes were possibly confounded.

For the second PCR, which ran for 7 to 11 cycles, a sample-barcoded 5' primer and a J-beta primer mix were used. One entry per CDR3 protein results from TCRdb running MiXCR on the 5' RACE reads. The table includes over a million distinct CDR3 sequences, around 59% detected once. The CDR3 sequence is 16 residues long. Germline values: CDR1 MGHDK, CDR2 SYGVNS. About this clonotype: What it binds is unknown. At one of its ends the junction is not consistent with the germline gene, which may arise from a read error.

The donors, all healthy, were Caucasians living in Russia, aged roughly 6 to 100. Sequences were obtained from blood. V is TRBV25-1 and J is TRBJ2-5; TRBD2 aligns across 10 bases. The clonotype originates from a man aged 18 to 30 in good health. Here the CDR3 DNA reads TGTGCCAGCAGTGATGTAGCGGGAGGCGCCCAAGAGGCCCAGTACTTC. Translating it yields CASSDVAGGAQEAQYF.